A selection of T cell receptor beta chains follows, all from one sample in a study of CD8 T cells in Susac syndrome. One entry per CDR3 protein, called by TCRdb with MiXCR from the immunoSEQ multiplex PCR reads. This sample has 150,000 to 200,000 distinct CDR3 sequences; more than 85% occur once, and the top ten carry about 0.1%. The specimen was CD4+ T cells from PBMCs. The receptors derive from a human donor with Susac syndrome. Each CDR3 is given with its conserved first and last residue. D genes are given only for firm matches.

>-|TRBV5-5
CASSLPGALGYGYTF
>TRBD1|TRBV5-4
CASSPLRDRVSPEQFF
>-|TRBV19
CASTVDQHSYEQYF
>-|TRBV4-2
CASSQGLEGGYGYTF
>-|TRBV5-1
CASSWGPGGEQFF
>-|TRBV15
CATSRKRTWDEKLFF
>-|TRBV20-1
CSANSGGVEEQYF
>-|TRBV5-1
CASSLGVQDNGYF
>-|TRBV7-3
CASSFTVNEKLFF
>-|TRBV6-6
CASSSVSNQPQHF
>-|TRBV4-1
CASSQATVANYGYTF
>-|TRBV29-1
CSVGGWGAYEQYF
>-|TRBV28
CASSGGIYDPYGYTF
>TRBD2|TRBV3-1
CASSQGSGRGNEQYF
>TRBD2|TRBV9
CASSGGTSGYNEQFF
>-|TRBV3-1
CASSQGQKTGTGELFF
>-|TRBV3-1
CASSQEEETQYF
>-|TRBV7-9
CASSLAGLQETQYF
>-|TRBV2
CASSGNSNQPQHF
>-|TRBV6-5
CASSYRGVNEKLFF
>-|TRBV4-1
CASSQDPSQGGNQPQHF
>TRBD1|TRBV7-8
CASSLRSTQGAGEQYF
>-|TRBV19
CASSVTGGANVLTF
>TRBD1|TRBV6-1
CASNSRDRGPDTQYF
>TRBD1|TRBV11-1
CASSAGQGDTDTQYF
>-|TRBV6-6
CASSRETETGELFF
>-|TRBV6-2/TRBV6-3
CASSRRQLTDTQYF
>TRBD2|TRBV10-3
CAISESPGLATNKNTGELFF
>TRBD2|TRBV20-1
CSARAFLAGGPWNEQFF
>-|TRBV6-1
CASSGSHRKFF
>-|TRBV29-1
CSVGDLRSSYNEQFF
>-|TRBV4-2
CASSQDRGSGSINEQFF
>-|TRBV28
CASTPMGGHSGYTF
>-|TRBV19
CASSIVGIQNYGYTF
>-|TRBV7-3
CASSKGHLSTGELFF
>TRBD1|TRBV7-9
CASSSGTVNYEQYF
>-|TRBV5-1
CASSLRGGTTGELFF
>TRBD2|TRBV30
CAWSQTSATDTQYF
>-|TRBV24-1
CATSDSFLYLETQYF
>-|TRBV27
CASSYRQNTDTQYF
>-|TRBV20-1
CSARPVGSYNEQFF
>-|TRBV10-3
CAISGALVGTDTQYF
>TRBD1|TRBV20-1
CSARTRGRLVAFF
>-|TRBV11-2
CASSLIRGDEQFF
>-|TRBV6-1
CASYRSGTFLRTF
>TRBD1|TRBV5-1
CASKDGTGGYGYTF
>-|TRBV20-1
CSASPGTGLEQYF
>-|TRBV7-3
CASSLNPGSTDTQYF
>-|TRBV18
CASSPPTLGRDYEQYF
>-|TRBV5-1
CASSLEQGSYNEQFF
>-|TRBV5-1
CASSSNGDSYNEQFF
>TRBD2|TRBV13
CASSSSGKYEQYF
>-|TRBV20-1
CSARPPGEWSTEAFF